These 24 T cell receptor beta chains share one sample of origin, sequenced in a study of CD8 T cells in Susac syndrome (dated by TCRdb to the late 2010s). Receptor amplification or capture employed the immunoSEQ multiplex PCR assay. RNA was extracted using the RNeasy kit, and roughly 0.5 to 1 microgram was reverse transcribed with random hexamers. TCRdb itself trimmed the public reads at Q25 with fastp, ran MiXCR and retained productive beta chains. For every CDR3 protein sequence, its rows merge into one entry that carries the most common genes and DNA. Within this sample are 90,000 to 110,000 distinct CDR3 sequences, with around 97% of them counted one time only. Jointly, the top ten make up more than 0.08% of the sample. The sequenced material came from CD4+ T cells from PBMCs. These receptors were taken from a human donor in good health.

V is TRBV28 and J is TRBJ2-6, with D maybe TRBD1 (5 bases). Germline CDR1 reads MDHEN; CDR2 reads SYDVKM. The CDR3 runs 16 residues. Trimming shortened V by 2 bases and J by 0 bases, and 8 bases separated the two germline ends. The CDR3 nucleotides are TGTGCCAGCAGTTTACGAGACAGCTCTGGGGCCAACGTCCTGACTTTC. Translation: CASSLRDSSGANVLTF.

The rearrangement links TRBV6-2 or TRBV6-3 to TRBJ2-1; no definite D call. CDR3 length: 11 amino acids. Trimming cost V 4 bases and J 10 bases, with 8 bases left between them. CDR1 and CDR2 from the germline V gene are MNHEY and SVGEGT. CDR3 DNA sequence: TGTGCCAGCAGTTCGAAAAGAGAGCAGTTCTTC. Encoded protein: CASSSKREQFF.

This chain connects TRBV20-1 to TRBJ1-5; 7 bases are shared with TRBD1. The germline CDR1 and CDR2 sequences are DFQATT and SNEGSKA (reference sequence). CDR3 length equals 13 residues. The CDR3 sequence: CSQGGQGNQPQHF. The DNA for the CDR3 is TGCAGCCAAGGTGGACAGGGCAATCAGCCCCAGCATTTT.

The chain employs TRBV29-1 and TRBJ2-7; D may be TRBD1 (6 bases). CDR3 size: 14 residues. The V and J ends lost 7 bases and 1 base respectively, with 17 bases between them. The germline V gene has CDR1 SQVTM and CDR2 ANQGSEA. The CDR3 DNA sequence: TGCAGCGCTCGGGGACATACCAGTTCCTACGAGCAGTACTTC. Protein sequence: CSARGHTSSYEQYF.

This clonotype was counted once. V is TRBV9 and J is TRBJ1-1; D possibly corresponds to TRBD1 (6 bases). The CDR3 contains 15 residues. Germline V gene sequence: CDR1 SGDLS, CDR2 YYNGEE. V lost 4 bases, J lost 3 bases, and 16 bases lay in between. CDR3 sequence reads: CASSPMGALDTEAFF. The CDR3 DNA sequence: TGTGCCAGCAGCCCCATGGGGGCGTTGGACACTGAAGCTTTCTTT.

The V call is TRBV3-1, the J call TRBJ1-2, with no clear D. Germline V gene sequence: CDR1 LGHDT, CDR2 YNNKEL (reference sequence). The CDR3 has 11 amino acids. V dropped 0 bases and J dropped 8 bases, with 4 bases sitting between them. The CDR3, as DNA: TGTGCCAGCAGCCAAGAAGGGGGCTACACCTTC. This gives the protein CASSQEGGYTF.

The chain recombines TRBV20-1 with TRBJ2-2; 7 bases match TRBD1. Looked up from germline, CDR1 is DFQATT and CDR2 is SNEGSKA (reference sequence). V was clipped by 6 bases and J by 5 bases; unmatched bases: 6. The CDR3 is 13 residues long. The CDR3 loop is CSAPEGATGELFF. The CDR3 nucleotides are TGCAGTGCCCCTGAGGGGGCGACCGGGGAGCTGTTTTTT.

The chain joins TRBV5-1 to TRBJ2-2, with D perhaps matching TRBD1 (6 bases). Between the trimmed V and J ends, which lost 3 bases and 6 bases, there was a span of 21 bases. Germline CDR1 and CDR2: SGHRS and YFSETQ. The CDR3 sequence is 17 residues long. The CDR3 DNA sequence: TGCGCCAGCAGCTCCCCATCGGGTCCTGGACAGTCCGGGGAGCTGTTTTTT. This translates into CASSSPSGPGQSGELFF.

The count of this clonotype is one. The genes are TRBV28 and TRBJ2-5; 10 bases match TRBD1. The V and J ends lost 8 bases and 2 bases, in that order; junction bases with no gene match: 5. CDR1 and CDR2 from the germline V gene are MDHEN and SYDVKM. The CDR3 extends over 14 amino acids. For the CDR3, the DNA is TGTGCCAGCGGACAGGGGGGTGTACAAGAGACCCAGTACTTC. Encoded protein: CASGQGGVQETQYF. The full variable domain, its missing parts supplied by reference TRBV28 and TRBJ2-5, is DVKVTQSSRYLVKRTGEKVFLECVQDMDHENMFWYRQDPGLGLRLIYFSYDVKMKEKGDIPEGYSVSREKKERFSLILESASTNQTSMYLCASGQGGVQETQYFGPGTRLLVL.

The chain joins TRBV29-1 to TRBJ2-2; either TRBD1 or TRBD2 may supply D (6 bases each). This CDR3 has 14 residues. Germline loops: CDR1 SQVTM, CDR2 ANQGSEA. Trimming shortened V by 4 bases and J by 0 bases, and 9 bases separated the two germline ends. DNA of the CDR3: TGCAGCGTTGGGGGGGCCGCGAACACCGGGGAGCTGTTTTTT. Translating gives CSVGGAANTGELFF.

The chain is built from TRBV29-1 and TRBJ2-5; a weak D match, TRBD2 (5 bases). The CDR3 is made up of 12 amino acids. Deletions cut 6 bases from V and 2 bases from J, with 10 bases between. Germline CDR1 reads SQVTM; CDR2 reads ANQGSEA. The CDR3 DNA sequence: TGCAGCGTAAAAGCGGAGCAAGAGACCCAGTACTTC. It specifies CSVKAEQETQYF. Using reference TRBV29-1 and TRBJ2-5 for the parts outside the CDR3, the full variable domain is SAVISQKPSRDICQRGTSLTIQCQVDSQVTMMFWYRQQPGQSLTLIATANQGSEATYESGFVIDKFPISRPNLTFSTLTVSNMSPEDSSIYLCSVKAEQETQYFGPGTRLLVL.

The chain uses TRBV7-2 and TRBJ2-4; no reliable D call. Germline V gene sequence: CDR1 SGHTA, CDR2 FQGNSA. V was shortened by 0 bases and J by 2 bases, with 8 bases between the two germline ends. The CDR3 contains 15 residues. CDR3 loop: CASSLAAPPKNIQYF. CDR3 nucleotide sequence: TGTGCCAGCAGCTTAGCGGCCCCCCCCAAAAACATTCAGTACTTC.

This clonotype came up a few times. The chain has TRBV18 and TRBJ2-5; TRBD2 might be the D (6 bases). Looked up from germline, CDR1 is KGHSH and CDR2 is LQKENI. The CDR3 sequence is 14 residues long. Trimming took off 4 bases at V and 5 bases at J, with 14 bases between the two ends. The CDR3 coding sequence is TGTGCCAGCTCACTACAGGAGGGGTTGGAGACCCAGTACTTC. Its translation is CASSLQEGLETQYF.

DNA for the CDR3: TGTGCCTCCCAAGGCAGAAGCGGGGGGCTCCCACACACAGATACGCAGTATTTT. It is translated as CASQGRSGGLPHTDTQYF. The chain joins TRBV30 to TRBJ2-3, with 9 bases that match TRBD2. CDR1 is GTSNPN and CDR2 is SVGIG in the germline V gene (reference sequence). The CDR3 spans 18 residues. The junction had 19 bases not matched to a gene; V was cut back by 7 bases and J by 2 bases.

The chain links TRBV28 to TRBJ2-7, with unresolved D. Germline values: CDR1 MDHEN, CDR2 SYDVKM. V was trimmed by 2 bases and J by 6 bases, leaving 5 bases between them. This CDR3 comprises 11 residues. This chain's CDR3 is CASSLTFEQYF. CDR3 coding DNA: TGTGCCAGCAGTTTAACGTTCGAGCAGTACTTC.

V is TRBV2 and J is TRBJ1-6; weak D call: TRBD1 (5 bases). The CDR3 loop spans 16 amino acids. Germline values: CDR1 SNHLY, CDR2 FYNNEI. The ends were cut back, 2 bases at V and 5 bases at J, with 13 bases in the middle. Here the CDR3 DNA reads TGTGCCAGCAGTGAACTGGAGACAGCAAATAATTCACCCCTCCACTTT. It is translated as CASSELETANNSPLHF.

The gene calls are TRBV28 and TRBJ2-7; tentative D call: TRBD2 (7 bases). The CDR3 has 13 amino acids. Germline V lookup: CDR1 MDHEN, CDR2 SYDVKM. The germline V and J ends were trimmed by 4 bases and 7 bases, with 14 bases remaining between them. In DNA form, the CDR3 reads TGTGCCAGCAGTTATGACAGGCGGGGGGAGCAGTACTTC. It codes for CASSYDRRGEQYF. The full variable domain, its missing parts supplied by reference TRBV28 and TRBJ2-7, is DVKVTQSSRYLVKRTGEKVFLECVQDMDHENMFWYRQDPGLGLRLIYFSYDVKMKEKGDIPEGYSVSREKKERFSLILESASTNQTSMYLCASSYDRRGEQYFGPGTRLTVT.

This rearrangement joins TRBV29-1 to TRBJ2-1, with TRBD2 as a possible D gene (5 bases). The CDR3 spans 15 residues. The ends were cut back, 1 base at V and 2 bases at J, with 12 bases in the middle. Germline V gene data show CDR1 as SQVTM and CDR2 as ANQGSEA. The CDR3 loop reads CSVEGVRGAYNEQFF. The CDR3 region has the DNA TGCAGCGTTGAAGGGGTCCGGGGAGCCTACAATGAGCAGTTCTTC.

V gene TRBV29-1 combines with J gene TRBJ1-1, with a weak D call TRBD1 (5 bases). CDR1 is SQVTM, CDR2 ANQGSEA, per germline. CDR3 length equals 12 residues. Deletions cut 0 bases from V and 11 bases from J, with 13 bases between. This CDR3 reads CSVEETGVFAFF. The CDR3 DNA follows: TGCAGCGTTGAAGAAACGGGGGTGTTCGCTTTCTTT.

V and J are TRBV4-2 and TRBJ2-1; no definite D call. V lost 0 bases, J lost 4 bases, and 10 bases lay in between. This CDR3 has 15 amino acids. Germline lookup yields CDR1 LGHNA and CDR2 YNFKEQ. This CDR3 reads CASSQDPQVYNEQFF. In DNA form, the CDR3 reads TGTGCCAGCAGCCAAGATCCCCAAGTATACAATGAGCAGTTCTTC.

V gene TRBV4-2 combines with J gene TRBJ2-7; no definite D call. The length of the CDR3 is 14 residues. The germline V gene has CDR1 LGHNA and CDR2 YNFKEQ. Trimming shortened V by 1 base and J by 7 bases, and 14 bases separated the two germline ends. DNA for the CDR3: TGTGCCAGCAGCCAAGCAGTCAGCTATCTGGAGCAGTACTTC. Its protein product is CASSQAVSYLEQYF.

This chain's CDR3 is CSARDGQANTEAFF. The CDR3 DNA sequence: TGCAGTGCTAGAGATGGGCAGGCGAACACTGAAGCTTTCTTT. The rearrangement links TRBV20-1 to TRBJ1-1; D gene uncertain. CDR1 is DFQATT, CDR2 SNEGSKA, per germline (reference sequence). This CDR3 contains 14 residues. V lost 0 bases to trimming and J lost 1 base, with 9 bases between them.

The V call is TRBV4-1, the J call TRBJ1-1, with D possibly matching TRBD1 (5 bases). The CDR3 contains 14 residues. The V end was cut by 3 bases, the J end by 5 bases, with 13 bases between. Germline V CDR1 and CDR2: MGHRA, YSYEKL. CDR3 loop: CASSHEGIGTEAFF. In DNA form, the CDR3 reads TGCGCCAGCAGCCATGAGGGGATTGGGACTGAAGCTTTCTTT.

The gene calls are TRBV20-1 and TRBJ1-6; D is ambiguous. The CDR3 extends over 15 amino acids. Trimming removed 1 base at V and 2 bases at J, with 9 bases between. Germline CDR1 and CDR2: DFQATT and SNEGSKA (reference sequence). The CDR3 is CSARVEGTYNSPLHF. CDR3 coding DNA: TGCAGTGCTAGAGTCGAGGGAACCTATAATTCACCCCTCCACTTT.